Shown below are 17 T cell receptor beta chains from a single sample sequenced in a study of control samples from healthy donors and cancer patients. Sequencing used immunoSEQ multiplex PCR; TCRdb keeps in-frame clones, though not all of them. The data hold some 51,000 clones, with 95% to 96% observed a single time. The sample comprised blood. The receptors were gathered from a woman under 30 in good health.

The chain has TRBV7-9 and TRBJ1-2; D unresolved. CDR3 length equals 12 residues. Between the trimmed V and J ends, which lost 2 bases and 8 bases, there was a span of 9 bases. From germline, CDR1 is SEHNR and CDR2 FQNEAQ (reference sequence). The CDR3 region has the DNA TGTGCCAGCAGCTTACTGTTTTGGGGCTACACCTTC. Translation gives CASSLLFWGYTF.

In its sample, this clone was seen once. The chain recombines TRBV6-5 with TRBJ1-1; D call uncertain. Germline V gene data show CDR1 as MNHEY and CDR2 as SVGAGI. The length of the CDR3 is 14 residues. V lost 2 bases, J lost 0 bases, and 7 bases lay in between. The CDR3 bases are TGTGCCAGCAGTTACACGGGAATGAACACTGAAGCTTTCTTT. This encodes CASSYTGMNTEAFF.

The chain carries TRBV18 and TRBJ2-7, with a possible D match to TRBD1 (5 bases). CDR3 size: 14 residues. V lost 5 bases, J lost 3 bases, and 14 bases lay in between. Germline CDR1 KGHSH, CDR2 LQKENI. The CDR3 protein is CASSTLQVNYEQYF. As DNA, the CDR3 is TGTGCCAGCTCAACCTTACAGGTAAACTACGAGCAGTACTTC.

This chain connects TRBV13 to TRBJ2-2, with 7 nucleotides matching TRBD1. The CDR3 is 19 residues long. The junction had 20 bases not matched to a gene; V was cut back by 4 bases and J by 6 bases. Germline V gene lookup returns CDR1 PRHDT and CDR2 FYEKMQ (reference sequence). The CDR3: CASSSPRDRSPRNPGELFF. The DNA for the CDR3 is TGTGCCAGCAGCTCGCCCCGGGACAGATCACCCCGTAACCCCGGGGAGCTGTTTTTT.

This clone has a single count. This chain uses TRBV7-9 with TRBJ2-1; 8 bases are shared with TRBD2. The germline CDR1 and CDR2 sequences are SEHNR and FQNEAQ (reference sequence). J lost 6 bases, V lost 1 base, and 8 bases had no gene match. The CDR3 is made up of 16 amino acids. CDR3 amino acids: CASSLVAGGWGNEQFF. The CDR3 DNA reads as TGTGCCAGCAGCTTAGTTGCGGGGGGATGGGGCAATGAGCAGTTCTTC.

The chain links TRBV6-6 to TRBJ1-2, with D possibly TRBD1 on 5 matching bases. This CDR3 contains 12 residues. The V gene's germline CDR1 is MNHNY and CDR2 SVGAGI (reference sequence). The germline V and J ends were trimmed by 2 bases and 10 bases, with 11 bases remaining between them. The CDR3 loop reads CASSYGLGDYTF. In DNA form, the CDR3 reads TGTGCCAGCAGTTACGGGCTGGGGGACTACACCTTC.

This chain links TRBV5-1 with TRBJ2-7; 8 bases line up with TRBD1. This CDR3 has 12 residues. Trimming took 4 bases from V and 12 from J; bases not matched to a gene: 9. Germline loops: CDR1 SGHRS, CDR2 YFSETQ. CDR3 amino acids: CASSRDRITWYF. Here the CDR3 DNA reads TGCGCCAGCAGCCGGGACAGGATAACTTGGTACTTC.

The chain joins TRBV5-1 to TRBJ2-1; weak D call: TRBD1 (6 bases). V was clipped by 4 bases and J by 8 bases, with 22 bases between them. Germline values: CDR1 SGHRS, CDR2 YFSETQ. The CDR3 runs to 16 residues. Here the CDR3 reads CASSTTGTYVSDEQFF. The CDR3, as DNA: TGCGCCAGCAGCACTACCGGGACATACGTTAGCGATGAGCAGTTCTTC.

This clone came up once. The chain links TRBV5-4 to TRBJ2-1; 8 nucleotides match TRBD1. V lost 3 bases and J lost 8; bases outside the gene matches: 10. Germline lookup yields CDR1 SGHNT and CDR2 YYREEE (reference sequence). This CDR3 has 15 residues. In nucleotides, the CDR3 is TGTGCCAGCAGCTCTAGGACAGGGAAGGGTTATGAGCAGTTCTTC. It is translated as CASSSRTGKGYEQFF.

This clone came up once. The V gene is TRBV11-2, the J gene TRBJ1-6, with a possible D match to TRBD1 (6 bases). The germline gives CDR1 SGHAT, CDR2 FQNNGV. This CDR3 spans 16 amino acids. V lost 1 base and J lost 3, with 10 bases in between. As DNA, the CDR3 is TGTGCCAGCAGCTTAGCGACAGGTTTCTATAATTCACCCCTCCACTTT. Translating gives CASSLATGFYNSPLHF. Variable domain in full (rest from reference TRBV11-2 and TRBJ1-6): EAGVAQSPRYKIIEKRQSVAFWCNPISGHATLYWYQQILGQGPKLLIQFQNNGVVDDSQLPKDRFSAERLKGVDSTLKIQPAKLEDSAVYLCASSLATGFYNSPLHFGNGTRLTVT.

The rearrangement uses TRBV18 and TRBJ1-3; D uncertain. The germline CDR1 and CDR2 sequences are KGHSH and LQKENI. Trimming took 9 bases from V and 0 from J, leaving 18 bases between them. This CDR3 is built from 16 residues. In nucleotides, the CDR3 is TGTGCCAGTCGCAGGCGAGGAGGACCCTCTGGAAACACCATATATTTT. Amino acid sequence: CASRRRGGPSGNTIYF.

The V gene is TRBV3-1 (or the pseudogene TRBV3-2), the J gene TRBJ1-1; no reliable D call. The CDR3 is 16 residues long. Trimming cost V 2 bases and J 1 base, with 14 bases left between them. Per germline, CDR1 LGHDT and CDR2 YNNKEL (reference sequence). As DNA, the CDR3 is TGTGCCAGCAGCCAATATCGCAGGAGAACGAACACTGAAGCTTTCTTT. It specifies CASSQYRRRTNTEAFF.

The rearrangement uses TRBV2 and TRBJ2-3; TRBD1 matches 8 bases. The germline CDR1 and CDR2 sequences are SNHLY and FYNNEI. This CDR3 has 17 residues. J was trimmed by 3 bases and V by 6 bases; bases with no gene match: 14. CDR3 nucleotide sequence: TGTGCCAGCAGACTTCGACAGGGGTTTATGGAGACAGATACGCAGTATTTT. Amino acids: CASRLRQGFMETDTQYF.

This chain uses TRBV27 with TRBJ1-1, with 7 bases fitting TRBD1. Per the germline V gene, CDR1 is MNHEY and CDR2 is SMNVEV (reference sequence). The CDR3 is made up of 13 amino acids. The V segment lost 2 bases and the J segment 11 bases; nucleotides outside the gene matches: 8. CDR3 DNA: TGTGCCAGCAGTTTAACCAGGGGGGCTAGGGCTTTCTTT. This codes for CASSLTRGARAFF.

The V and J genes are TRBV7-6 and TRBJ2-7; D ambiguous. Germline CDR1 SGHVS, CDR2 FNYEAQ. This CDR3 has 15 residues. Trimming removed 0 bases at V and 4 bases at J, with 13 bases between. As DNA, the CDR3 is TGTGCCAGCAGCTTAGCACCAGGCCCCGGGTACGAGCAGTACTTC. Protein product: CASSLAPGPGYEQYF.

This clone was recorded only once. J is TRBJ2-3 and V is TRBV6-5; unclear D gene. This CDR3 has 12 amino acids. V was shortened by 4 bases and J by 2 bases, with 4 bases between the two germline ends. Germline V gene sequence: CDR1 MNHEY, CDR2 SVGAGI. CDR3 residues: CASSSTTDTQYF. DNA of the CDR3: TGTGCCAGCAGTTCCACCACAGATACGCAGTATTTT.

V and J are TRBV7-3 and TRBJ2-5; a possible D gene is TRBD2 (6 bases). Trimming removed 5 bases from V and 5 bases from J, with 12 bases in between. There are 13 residues in the CDR3. The V gene's germline CDR1 is SGHTA and CDR2 FQGTGA. The DNA for the CDR3 is TGTGCCAGCAGCCACAGTGGGGGGGAGACCCAGTACTTC. The encoded protein is CASSHSGGETQYF.